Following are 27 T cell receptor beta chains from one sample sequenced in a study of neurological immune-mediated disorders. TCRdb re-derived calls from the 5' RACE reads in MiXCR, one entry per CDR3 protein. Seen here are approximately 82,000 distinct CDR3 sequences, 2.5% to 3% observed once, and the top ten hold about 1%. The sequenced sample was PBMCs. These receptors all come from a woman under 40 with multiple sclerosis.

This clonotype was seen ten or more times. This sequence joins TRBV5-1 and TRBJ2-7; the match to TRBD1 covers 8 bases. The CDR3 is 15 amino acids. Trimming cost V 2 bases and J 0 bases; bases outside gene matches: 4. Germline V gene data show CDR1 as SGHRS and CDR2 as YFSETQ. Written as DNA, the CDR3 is TGCGCCAGCAGCTTACTTACAGGGGGCTCCTACGAGCAGTACTTC. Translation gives CASSLLTGGSYEQYF.

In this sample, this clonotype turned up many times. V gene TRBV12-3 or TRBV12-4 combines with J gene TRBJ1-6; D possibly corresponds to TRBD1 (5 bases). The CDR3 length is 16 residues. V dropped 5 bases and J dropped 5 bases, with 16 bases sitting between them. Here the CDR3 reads CASSLMGPTDNSPLHF. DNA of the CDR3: TGTGCCAGCAGTCTCATGGGGCCTACAGATAATTCACCCCTCCACTTT.

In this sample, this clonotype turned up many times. CDR3 sequence: CASSPEEGKAFF. Written as DNA, the CDR3 is TGCGCCAGCAGCCCGGAGGAGGGAAAAGCTTTCTTT. The chain employs TRBV5-1 and TRBJ1-1, with no clear D. Trimming pared 4 bases from V and 9 bases from J, leaving 13 bases between. CDR1 is SGHRS, CDR2 YFSETQ, per germline. This CDR3 comprises 12 residues.

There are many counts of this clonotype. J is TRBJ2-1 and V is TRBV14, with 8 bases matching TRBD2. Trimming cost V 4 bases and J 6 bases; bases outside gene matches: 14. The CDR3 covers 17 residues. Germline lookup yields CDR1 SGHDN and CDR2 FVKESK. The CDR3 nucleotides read TGTGCCAGCAGCCTGAACGTAGCCGGGAGGGAAGGCAATGAGCAGTTCTTC. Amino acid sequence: CASSLNVAGREGNEQFF.

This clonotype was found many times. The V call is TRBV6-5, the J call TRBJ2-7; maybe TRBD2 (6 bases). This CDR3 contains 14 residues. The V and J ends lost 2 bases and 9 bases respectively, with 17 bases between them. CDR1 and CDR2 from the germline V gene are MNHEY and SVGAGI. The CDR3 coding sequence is TGTGCCAGCAGTTACAACCGGGACTCCGTGGGGCAGTACTTC. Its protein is CASSYNRDSVGQYF.

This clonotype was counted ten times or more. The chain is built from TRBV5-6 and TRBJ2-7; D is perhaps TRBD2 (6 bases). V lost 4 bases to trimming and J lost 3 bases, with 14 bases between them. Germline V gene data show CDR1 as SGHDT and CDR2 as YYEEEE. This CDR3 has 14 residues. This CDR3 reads CASSPVSGHYEQYF. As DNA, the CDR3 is TGTGCCAGCAGCCCGGTTAGCGGTCACTACGAGCAGTACTTC.

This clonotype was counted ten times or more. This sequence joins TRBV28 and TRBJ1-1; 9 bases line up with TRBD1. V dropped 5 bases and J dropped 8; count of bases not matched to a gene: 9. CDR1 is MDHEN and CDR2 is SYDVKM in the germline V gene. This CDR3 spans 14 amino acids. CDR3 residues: CASSQGQGITEAFF. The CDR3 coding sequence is TGTGCCAGCAGTCAGGGACAGGGAATTACGGAAGCTTTCTTT. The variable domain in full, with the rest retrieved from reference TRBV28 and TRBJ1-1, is DVKVTQSSRYLVKRTGEKVFLECVQDMDHENMFWYRQDPGLGLRLIYFSYDVKMKEKGDIPEGYSVSREKKERFSLILESASTNQTSMYLCASSQGQGITEAFFGQGTRLTVV.

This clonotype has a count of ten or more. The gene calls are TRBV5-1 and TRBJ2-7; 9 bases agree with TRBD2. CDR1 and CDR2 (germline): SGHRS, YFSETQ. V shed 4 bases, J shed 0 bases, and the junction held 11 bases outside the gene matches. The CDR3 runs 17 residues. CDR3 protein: CASSLSRLAEVSYEQYF. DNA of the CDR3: TGCGCCAGCAGCCTCTCACGACTAGCGGAAGTCTCCTACGAGCAGTACTTC.

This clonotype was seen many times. CDR3 sequence: CASRGTSGDYNEQFF. CDR3 coding DNA: TGTGCCAGCAGAGGGACTAGCGGGGACTACAATGAGCAGTTCTTC. The V call is TRBV3-1, the J call TRBJ2-1; 13 positions match TRBD2. Germline V gene lookup returns CDR1 LGHDT and CDR2 YNNKEL (reference sequence). CDR3 length equals 15 residues. V trimming: 6 bases; J trimming: 3 bases; junction bases outside the gene matches: 2.

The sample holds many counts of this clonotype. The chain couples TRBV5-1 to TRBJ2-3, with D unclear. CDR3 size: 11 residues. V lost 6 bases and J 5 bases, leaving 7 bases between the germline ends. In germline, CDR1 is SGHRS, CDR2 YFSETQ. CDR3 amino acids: CASKNVDTQYF. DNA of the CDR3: TGCGCCAGCAAAAATGTAGATACGCAGTATTTT.

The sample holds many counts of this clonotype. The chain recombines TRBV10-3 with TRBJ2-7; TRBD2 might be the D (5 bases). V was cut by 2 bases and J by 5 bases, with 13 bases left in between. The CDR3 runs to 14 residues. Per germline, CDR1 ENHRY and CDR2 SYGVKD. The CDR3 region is CAISEEGISDEQYF. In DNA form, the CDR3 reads TGTGCCATCAGTGAGGAGGGTATAAGCGACGAGCAGTACTTC.

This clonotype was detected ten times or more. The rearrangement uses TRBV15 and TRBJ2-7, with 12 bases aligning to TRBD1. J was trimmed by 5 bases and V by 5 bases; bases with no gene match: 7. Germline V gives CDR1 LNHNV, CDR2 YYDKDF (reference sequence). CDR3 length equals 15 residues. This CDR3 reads CATSDRDRGHDEQYF. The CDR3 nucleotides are TGTGCCACCAGCGACCGGGACAGGGGGCATGACGAGCAGTACTTC. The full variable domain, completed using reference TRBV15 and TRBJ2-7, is DAMVIQNPRYQVTQFGKPVTLSCSQTLNHNVMYWYQQKSSQAPKLLFHYYDKDFNNEADTPDNFQSRRPNTSFCFLDIRSPGLGDTAMYLCATSDRDRGHDEQYFGPGTRLTVT.

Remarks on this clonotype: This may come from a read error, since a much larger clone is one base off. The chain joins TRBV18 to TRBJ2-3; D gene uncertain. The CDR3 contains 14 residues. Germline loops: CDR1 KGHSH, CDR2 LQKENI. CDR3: CARSPITGTDTQYF. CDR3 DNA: TGTGCCAGATCACCTATCACGGGCACAGATACGCAGTATTTT. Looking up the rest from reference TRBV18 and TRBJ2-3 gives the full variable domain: NAGVMQNPRHLVRRRGQEARLRCSPMKGHSHVYWYRQLPEEGLKFMVYLQKENIIDESGMPKERFSAEFPKEGPSILRIQQVVRGDSAAYFCARSPITGTDTQYFGPGTRLTVL.

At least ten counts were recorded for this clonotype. CDR3 in DNA: TGCAGTGCTAGAGGAGGCGGGGGATTCTATGGCTACACCTTC. Its protein is CSARGGGGFYGYTF. The gene calls are TRBV20-1 and TRBJ1-2, with a tentative D call TRBD1 (5 bases). The CDR3 totals 14 residues. The germline V gene encodes CDR1 DFQATT and CDR2 SNEGSKA (reference sequence). V lost 1 base and J 4 bases, leaving 13 bases between the germline ends.

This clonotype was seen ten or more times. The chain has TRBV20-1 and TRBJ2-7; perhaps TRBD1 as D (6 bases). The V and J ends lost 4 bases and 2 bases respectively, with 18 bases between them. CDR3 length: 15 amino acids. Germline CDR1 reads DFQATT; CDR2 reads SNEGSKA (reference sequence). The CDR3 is CSAINLQGNTYEQYF. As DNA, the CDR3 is TGCAGTGCTATCAACCTACAGGGAAACACCTACGAGCAGTACTTC.

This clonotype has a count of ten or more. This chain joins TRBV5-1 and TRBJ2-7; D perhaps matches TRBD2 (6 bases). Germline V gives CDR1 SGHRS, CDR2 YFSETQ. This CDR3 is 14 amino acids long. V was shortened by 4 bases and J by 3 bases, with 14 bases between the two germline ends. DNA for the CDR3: TGCGCCAGCAGCCCCGGGACGGGACTCTACGAGCAGTACTTC. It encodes CASSPGTGLYEQYF. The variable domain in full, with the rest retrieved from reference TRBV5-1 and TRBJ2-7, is KAGVTQTPRYLIKTRGQQVTLSCSPISGHRSVSWYQQTPGQGLQFLFEYFSETQRNKGNFPGRFSGRQFSNSRSEMNVSTLELGDSALYLCASSPGTGLYEQYFGPGTRLTVT.

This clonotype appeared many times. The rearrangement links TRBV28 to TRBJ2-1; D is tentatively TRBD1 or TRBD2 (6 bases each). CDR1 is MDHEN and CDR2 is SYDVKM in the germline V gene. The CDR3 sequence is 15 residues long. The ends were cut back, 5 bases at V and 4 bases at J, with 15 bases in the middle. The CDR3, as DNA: TGTGCCAGCAGTGTGGAGGGGGGAAATTACAATGAGCAGTTCTTC. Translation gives CASSVEGGNYNEQFF.

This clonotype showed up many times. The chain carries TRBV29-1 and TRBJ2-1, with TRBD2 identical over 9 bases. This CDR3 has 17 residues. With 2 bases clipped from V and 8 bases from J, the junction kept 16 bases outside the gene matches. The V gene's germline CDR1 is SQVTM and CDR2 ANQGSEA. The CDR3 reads CSVEPPSSGIRAHEQFF. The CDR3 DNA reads TGCAGCGTTGAACCGCCTTCTAGCGGGATCCGGGCCCATGAGCAGTTCTTC.

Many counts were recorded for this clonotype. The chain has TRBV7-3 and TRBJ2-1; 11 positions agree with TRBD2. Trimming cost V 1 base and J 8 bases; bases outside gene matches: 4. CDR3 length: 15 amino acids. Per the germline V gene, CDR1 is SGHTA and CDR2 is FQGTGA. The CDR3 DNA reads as TGTGCCAGCAGCTTAATAGCGGGAGGGCCAGATGAGCAGTTCTTC. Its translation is CASSLIAGGPDEQFF.

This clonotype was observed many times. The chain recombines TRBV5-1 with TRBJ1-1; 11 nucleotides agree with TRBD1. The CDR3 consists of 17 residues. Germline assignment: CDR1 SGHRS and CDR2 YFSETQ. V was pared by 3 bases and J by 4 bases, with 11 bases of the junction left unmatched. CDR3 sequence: CASSWATGQGAITEAFF. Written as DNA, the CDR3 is TGCGCCAGCAGCTGGGCGACTGGACAGGGGGCGATCACTGAAGCTTTCTTT.

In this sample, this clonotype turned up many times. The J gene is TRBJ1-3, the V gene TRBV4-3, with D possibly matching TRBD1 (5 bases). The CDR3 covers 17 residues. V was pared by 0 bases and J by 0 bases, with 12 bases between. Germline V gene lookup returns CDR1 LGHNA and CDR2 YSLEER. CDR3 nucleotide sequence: TGCGCCAGCAGCCAAGATCATCTCGACAGCTCTGGAAACACCATATATTTT. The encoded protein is CASSQDHLDSSGNTIYF.

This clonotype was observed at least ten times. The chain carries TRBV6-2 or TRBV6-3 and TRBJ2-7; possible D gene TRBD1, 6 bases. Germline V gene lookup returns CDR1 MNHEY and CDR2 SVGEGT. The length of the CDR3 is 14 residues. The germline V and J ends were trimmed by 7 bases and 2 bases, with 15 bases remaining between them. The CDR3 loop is CASTEGDRPYEQYF. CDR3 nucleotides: TGTGCCAGCACCGAGGGCGACAGGCCCTACGAGCAGTACTTC.

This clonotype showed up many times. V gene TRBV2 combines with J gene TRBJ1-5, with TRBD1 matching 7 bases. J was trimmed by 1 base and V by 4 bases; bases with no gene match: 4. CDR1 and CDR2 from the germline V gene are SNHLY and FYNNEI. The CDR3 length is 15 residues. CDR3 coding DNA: TGTGCCAGCAGTGGACAGGGTCCCAGCAATCAGCCCCAGCATTTT. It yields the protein CASSGQGPSNQPQHF.

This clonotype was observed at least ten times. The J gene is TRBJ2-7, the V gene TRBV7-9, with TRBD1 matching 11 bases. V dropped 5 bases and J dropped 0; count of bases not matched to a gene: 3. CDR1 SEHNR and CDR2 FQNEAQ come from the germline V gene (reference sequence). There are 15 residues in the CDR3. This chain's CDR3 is CASSGGQGGSYEQYF. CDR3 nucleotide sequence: TGTGCCAGCAGCGGGGGACAGGGGGGCTCCTACGAGCAGTACTTC.

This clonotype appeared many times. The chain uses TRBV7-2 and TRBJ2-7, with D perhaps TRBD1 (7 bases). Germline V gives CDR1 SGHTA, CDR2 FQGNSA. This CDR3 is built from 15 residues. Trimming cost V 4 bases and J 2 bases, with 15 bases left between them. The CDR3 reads CASSSRDREAYEQYF. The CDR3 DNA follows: TGTGCCAGCAGCTCCCGTGACAGGGAGGCCTACGAGCAGTACTTC.

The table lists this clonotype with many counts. Written as DNA, the CDR3 is TGTGCCAGCACTGATCCGGGACAGGGACTAAGCTCCTATAATTCACCCCTCCACTTT. This gives the protein CASTDPGQGLSSYNSPLHF. The chain couples TRBV2 to TRBJ1-6, with 9 bases lining up with TRBD1. This CDR3 spans 19 amino acids. Germline V CDR1 and CDR2: SNHLY, FYNNEI. The trim removed 7 bases at V and 0 bases at J, leaving 13 bases unmatched.

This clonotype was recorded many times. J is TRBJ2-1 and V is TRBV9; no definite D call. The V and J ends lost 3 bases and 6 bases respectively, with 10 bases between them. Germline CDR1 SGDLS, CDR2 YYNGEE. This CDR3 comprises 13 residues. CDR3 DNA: TGTGCCAGCAGCGGTCAACTACTCAATGAGCAGTTCTTC. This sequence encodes CASSGQLLNEQFF.